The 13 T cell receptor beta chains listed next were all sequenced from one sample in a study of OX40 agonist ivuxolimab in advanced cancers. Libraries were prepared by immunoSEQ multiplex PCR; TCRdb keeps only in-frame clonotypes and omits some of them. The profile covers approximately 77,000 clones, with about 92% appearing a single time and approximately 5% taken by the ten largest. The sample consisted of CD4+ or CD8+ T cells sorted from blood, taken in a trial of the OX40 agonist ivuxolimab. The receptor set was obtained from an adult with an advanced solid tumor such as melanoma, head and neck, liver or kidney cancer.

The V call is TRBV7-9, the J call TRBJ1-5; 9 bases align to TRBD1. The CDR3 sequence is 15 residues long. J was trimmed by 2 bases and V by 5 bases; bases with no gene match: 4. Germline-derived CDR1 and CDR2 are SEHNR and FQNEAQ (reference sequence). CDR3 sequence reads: CASSGGQGGNQPQHF. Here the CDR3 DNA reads TGTGCCAGCAGCGGGGGACAGGGAGGCAATCAGCCCCAGCATTTT.

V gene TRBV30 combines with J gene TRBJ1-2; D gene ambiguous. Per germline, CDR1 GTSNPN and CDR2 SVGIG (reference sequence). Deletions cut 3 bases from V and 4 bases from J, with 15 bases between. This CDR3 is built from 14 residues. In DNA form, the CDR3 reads TGTGCCTGGAGCTCCCCCAGGCCTGTCTATGGCTACACCTTC. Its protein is CAWSSPRPVYGYTF.

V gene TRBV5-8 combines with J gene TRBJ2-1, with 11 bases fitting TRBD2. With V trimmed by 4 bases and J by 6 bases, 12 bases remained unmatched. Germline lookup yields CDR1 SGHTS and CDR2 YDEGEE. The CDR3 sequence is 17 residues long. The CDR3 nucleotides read TGTGCCAGCAGCGCCGGTAGCGGGAGGGCCGGTTTCAATGAGCAGTTCTTC. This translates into CASSAGSGRAGFNEQFF.

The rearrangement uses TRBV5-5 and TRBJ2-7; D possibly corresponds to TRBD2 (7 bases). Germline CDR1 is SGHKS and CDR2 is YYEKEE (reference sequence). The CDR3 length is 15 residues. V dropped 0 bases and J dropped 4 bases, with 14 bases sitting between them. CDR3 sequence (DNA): TGTGCCAGCAGCTTGGCCGCGGGGGCCTTATACGAGCAGTACTTC. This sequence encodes CASSLAAGALYEQYF. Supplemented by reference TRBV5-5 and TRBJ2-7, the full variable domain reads DAGVTQSPTHLIKTRGQQVTLRCSPISGHKSVSWYQQVLGQGPQFIFQYYEKEERGRGNFPDRFSARQFPNYSSELNVNALLLGDSALYLCASSLAAGALYEQYFGPGTRLTVT.

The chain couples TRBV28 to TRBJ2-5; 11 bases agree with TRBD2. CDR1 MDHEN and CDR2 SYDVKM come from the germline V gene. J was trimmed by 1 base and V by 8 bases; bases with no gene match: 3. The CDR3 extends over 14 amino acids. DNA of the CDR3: TGTGCCAGCGTGACTAGCGGGATCCAAGAGACCCAGTACTTC. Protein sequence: CASVTSGIQETQYF.

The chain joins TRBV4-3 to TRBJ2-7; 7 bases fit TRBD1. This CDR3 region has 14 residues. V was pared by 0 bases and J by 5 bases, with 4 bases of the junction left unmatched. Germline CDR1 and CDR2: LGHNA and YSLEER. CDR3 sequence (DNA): TGCGCCAGCAGCCAAGAACAGGGGCTCGACGAGCAGTACTTC. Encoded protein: CASSQEQGLDEQYF.

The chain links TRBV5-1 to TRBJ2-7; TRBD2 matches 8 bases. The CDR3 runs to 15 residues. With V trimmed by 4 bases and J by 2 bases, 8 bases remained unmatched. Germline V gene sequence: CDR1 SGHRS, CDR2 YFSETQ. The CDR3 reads CASSLTTSAAYEQYF. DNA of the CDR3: TGCGCCAGCAGCCTGACGACTAGCGCTGCCTACGAGCAGTACTTC.

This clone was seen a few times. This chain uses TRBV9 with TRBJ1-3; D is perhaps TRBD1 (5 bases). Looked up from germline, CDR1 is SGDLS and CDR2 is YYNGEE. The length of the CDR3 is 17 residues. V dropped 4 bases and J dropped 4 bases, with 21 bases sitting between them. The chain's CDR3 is CASSRDPTPVGGNTIYF. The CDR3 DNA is TGTGCCAGCAGCCGGGACCCTACTCCCGTTGGGGGAAACACCATATATTTT.

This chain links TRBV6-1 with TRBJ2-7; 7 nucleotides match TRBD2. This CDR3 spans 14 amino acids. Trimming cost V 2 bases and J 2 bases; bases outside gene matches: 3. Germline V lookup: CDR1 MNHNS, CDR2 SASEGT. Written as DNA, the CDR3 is TGTGCCAGCAGTGAAACTCTAGCGGCCTACGAGCAGTACTTC. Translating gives CASSETLAAYEQYF.

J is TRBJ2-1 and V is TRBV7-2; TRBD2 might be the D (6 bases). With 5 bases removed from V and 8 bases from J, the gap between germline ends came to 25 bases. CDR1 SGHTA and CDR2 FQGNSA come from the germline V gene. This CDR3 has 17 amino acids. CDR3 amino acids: CASSRGYTSPRGYEQFF. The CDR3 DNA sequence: TGTGCCAGCAGCCGGGGATACACTAGCCCCAGAGGATATGAGCAGTTCTTC.

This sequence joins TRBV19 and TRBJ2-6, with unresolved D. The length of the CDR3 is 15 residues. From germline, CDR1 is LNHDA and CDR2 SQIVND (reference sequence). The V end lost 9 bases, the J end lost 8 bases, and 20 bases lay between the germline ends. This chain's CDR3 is CASSRTDLSSNVLTF. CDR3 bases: TGTGCCAGCAGTCGGACGGATCTATCTTCCAACGTCCTGACTTTC. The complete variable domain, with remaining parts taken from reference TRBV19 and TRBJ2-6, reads DGGITQSPKYLFRKEGQNVTLSCEQNLNHDAMYWYRQDPGQGLRLIYYSQIVNDFQKGDIAEGYSVSREKKESFPLTVTSAQKNPTAFYLCASSRTDLSSNVLTFGAGSRLTVL.

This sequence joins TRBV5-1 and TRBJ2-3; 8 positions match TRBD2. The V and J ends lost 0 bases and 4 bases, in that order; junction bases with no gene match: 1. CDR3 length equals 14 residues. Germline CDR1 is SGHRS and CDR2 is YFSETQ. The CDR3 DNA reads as TGCGCCAGCAGCTTGGTCGGGAGGGCAGATACGCAGTATTTT. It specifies CASSLVGRADTQYF. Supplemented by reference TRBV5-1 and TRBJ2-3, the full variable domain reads KAGVTQTPRYLIKTRGQQVTLSCSPISGHRSVSWYQQTPGQGLQFLFEYFSETQRNKGNFPGRFSGRQFSNSRSEMNVSTLELGDSALYLCASSLVGRADTQYFGPGTRLTVL.

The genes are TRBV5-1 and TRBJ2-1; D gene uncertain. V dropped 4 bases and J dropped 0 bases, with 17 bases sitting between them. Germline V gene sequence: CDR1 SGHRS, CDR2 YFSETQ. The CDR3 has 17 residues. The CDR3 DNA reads TGCGCCAGCAGCCCCACCCTTGGGCAGAGCTCCTACAATGAGCAGTTCTTC. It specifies CASSPTLGQSSYNEQFF.